This T cell receptor (beta chain) was profiled in a study of radiation and T cells in renal cell carcinoma. Study summary: Nephrectomy followed 15 Gy stereotactic body radiation by 4 weeks. Study-wide results and caveats: Baseline intratumoral clonotype presence is unknown without pretreatment biopsies.

This table comes from immunoSEQ multiplex PCR, and its TCRdb copy is limited to in-frame clones, with some not included. The table shows 110,000 to 150,000 clones, with 70% to 90% occurring only once. A remark on this clone: Its antigen is unidentified.

The time point: baseline pretreatment blood. Stated treatment: 15 Gy SBRT to primary tumor, nephrectomy 4 weeks later. Serial blood draws occurred at baseline and 2 and 4 weeks post-SBRT. Clear cell pathology was present in this patient's renal cell carcinoma. The sample was blood, taken from a patient whose treatment included radiotherapy and nephrectomy. This TCR came from a woman between 50 and 59 years old with renal cell carcinoma.

The CDR3 sequence is CASSQGQGEGEQFF. CDR3 sequence (DNA): TGCGCCAGCAGCCAGGGCCAGGGAGAGGGTGAGCAGTTCTTC. The chain links TRBV5-1 to TRBJ2-1; D tentatively fits TRBD1 or TRBD2 (5 bases each). Trimming left V 4 bases short and J 9 bases short, with 17 bases between. CDR3 length: 14 amino acids. Per the germline V gene, CDR1 is SGHRS and CDR2 is YFSETQ.